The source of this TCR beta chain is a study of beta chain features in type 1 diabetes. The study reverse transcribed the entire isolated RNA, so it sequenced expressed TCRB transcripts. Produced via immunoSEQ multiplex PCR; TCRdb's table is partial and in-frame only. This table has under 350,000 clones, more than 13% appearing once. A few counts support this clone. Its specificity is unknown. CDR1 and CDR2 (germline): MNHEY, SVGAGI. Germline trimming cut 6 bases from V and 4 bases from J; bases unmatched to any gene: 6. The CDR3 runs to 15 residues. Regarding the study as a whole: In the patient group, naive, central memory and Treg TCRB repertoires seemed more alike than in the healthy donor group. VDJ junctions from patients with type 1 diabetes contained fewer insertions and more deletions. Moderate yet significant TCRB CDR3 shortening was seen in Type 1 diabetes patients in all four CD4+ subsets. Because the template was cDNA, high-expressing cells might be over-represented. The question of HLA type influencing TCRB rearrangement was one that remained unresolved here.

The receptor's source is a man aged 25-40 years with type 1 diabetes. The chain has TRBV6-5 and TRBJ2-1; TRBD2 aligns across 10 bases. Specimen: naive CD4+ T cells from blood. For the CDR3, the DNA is TGTGCCAGCAGACTTAGCGGGAGGCCGTACAATGAGCAGTTCTTC. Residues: CASRLSGRPYNEQFF.